Below are 12 T cell receptor beta chains sequenced from a single sample in a study of regulatory T cells in long-lasting Graves disease. Time point given: newly diagnosed GD, antithyroid drugs for less than 3 months. RNA extracted from PBMCs served as the sequencing template. Building the TCR beta libraries relied on iRepertoire HTBI primers, and CDR3 regions underwent Arm-PCR. TCRdb re-derived calls from the multiplex PCR reads in MiXCR, one entry per CDR3 protein. The data show 500,000 or so distinct CDR3 sequences, 15% to 20% seen once. These data were likewise used in another study, on T cells in Graves' hyperthyroidism and ophthalmopathy.

The sequencing used peripheral blood mononuclear cells (PBMCs), collected at new diagnosis, from a patient treated with antithyroid drugs. The source is a woman between 40 and 65 years old with Graves disease.

This clonotype has at least ten counts. The chain recombines TRBV12-3 or TRBV12-4 with TRBJ2-1; D not certain. Deletions cut 4 bases from V and 2 bases from J, with 0 bases between. CDR3 size: 11 residues. CDR3 residues: CASSSYNEQFF. Here the CDR3 DNA reads TGTGCCAGCAGTTCCTACAATGAGCAGTTCTTC.

This clonotype was seen many times. CDR3 DNA: TGTGCCAGCAGCTTCTTACCAACGGGGAACACTGAAGCTTTCTTT. Amino acid sequence: CASSFLPTGNTEAFF. The chain couples TRBV11-2 to TRBJ1-1; no definite D call. CDR1 SGHAT and CDR2 FQNNGV come from the germline V gene. The length of the CDR3 is 15 residues. Trimming removed 3 bases from V and 1 base from J, with 12 bases in between.

This clonotype was picked up many times. The chain recombines TRBV28 with TRBJ2-7, with D perhaps matching TRBD1 (6 bases). This CDR3 is 13 amino acids long. V lost 8 bases, J lost 2 bases, and 13 bases lay in between. The germline gives CDR1 MDHEN, CDR2 SYDVKM. This chain's CDR3 is CASGRTATYEQYF. In DNA form, the CDR3 reads TGTGCCAGCGGTAGGACAGCAACCTACGAGCAGTACTTC.

In its sample, this clonotype was seen many times. The J gene is TRBJ1-5, the V gene TRBV6-1, with TRBD1 matching over 7 bases. The junction had 5 bases not matched to a gene; V was cut back by 6 bases and J by 6 bases. Germline assignment: CDR1 MNHNS and CDR2 SASEGT. This CDR3 comprises 13 residues. The CDR3 sequence is CASRTTGVQPQHF. The CDR3 DNA sequence: TGTGCCAGCAGAACTACAGGGGTTCAGCCCCAGCATTTT.

This clonotype was counted at least ten times. The chain combines TRBV12-3 or TRBV12-4 with TRBJ1-5, with TRBD1 matching 9 bases. This CDR3 contains 16 residues. V dropped 0 bases and J dropped 3; count of bases not matched to a gene: 3. CDR3 amino acids: CASSLARTGVNQPQHF. The CDR3 coding sequence is TGTGCCAGCAGTTTAGCGAGGACAGGGGTCAATCAGCCCCAGCATTTT.

The table lists this clonotype with a few counts. The rearrangement joins TRBV7-9 to TRBJ1-3; the D is unclear. Trimming left V 2 bases short and J 10 bases short, with 9 bases between. Per germline, CDR1 SEHNR and CDR2 FQNEAQ (reference sequence). This CDR3 spans 12 amino acids. CDR3 sequence: CASSLSWRTIYF. In DNA, the CDR3 is TGTGCCAGCAGCTTATCATGGAGAACCATATATTTT.

Worth noting for this clonotype: This sequence may be a read error, since a much larger clone differs from it by one base. The rearrangement uses TRBV7-9 and TRBJ2-2; 8 bases line up with TRBD1. The CDR3 runs 15 residues. Germline V gene data show CDR1 as SEHNR and CDR2 as FQNEAQ (reference sequence). V shed 3 bases, J shed 3 bases, and the junction held 3 bases outside the gene matches. The CDR3 protein is CASSFGQGYTGELFF. The CDR3 nucleotides are TGTGCCAGCAGCTTCGGACAGGGCTACACCGGGGAGCTGTTTTTT. The whole variable domain, filled in from reference TRBV7-9 and TRBJ2-2, reads DTGVSQNPRHKITKRGQNVTFRCDPISEHNRLYWYRQTLGQGPEFLTYFQNEAQLEKSRLLSDRFSAERPKGSFSTLEIQRTEQGDSAMYLCASSFGQGYTGELFFGEGSRLTVL.

In this sample, this clonotype turned up many times. The chain has TRBV7-9 and TRBJ2-5; 7 bases are shared with TRBD1. Looked up from germline, CDR1 is SEHNR and CDR2 is FQNEAQ (reference sequence). V was clipped by 6 bases and J by 5 bases; unmatched bases: 6. The CDR3 spans 13 residues. CDR3 in amino acids: CASRGGLGETQYF. CDR3 DNA: TGTGCCAGCAGAGGGGGCCTCGGGGAGACCCAGTACTTC.

This clonotype was recorded many times. This chain links TRBV20-1 with TRBJ2-5, with D possibly being TRBD1 or TRBD2 (6 bases each). The CDR3 sequence is 15 residues long. V was pared by 2 bases and J by 4 bases, with 17 bases between. Germline V gene data show CDR1 as DFQATT and CDR2 as SNEGSKA (reference sequence). This CDR3 reads CSARRLAGGGETQYF. In DNA form, the CDR3 reads TGCAGTGCTAGAAGGCTAGCCGGGGGCGGAGAGACCCAGTACTTC.

The rearrangement links TRBV19 to TRBJ2-5; D could derive from TRBD1 or TRBD2 (6 bases each). From germline, CDR1 is LNHDA and CDR2 SQIVND (reference sequence). The length of the CDR3 is 16 residues. Trimming took off 0 bases at V and 4 bases at J, with 15 bases between the two ends. The CDR3 loop is CASSIEEGGPPETQYF. The CDR3 DNA follows: TGTGCCAGTAGTATAGAGGAGGGGGGCCCGCCAGAGACCCAGTACTTC.

The sample holds many counts of this clonotype. The V and J genes are TRBV4-1 and TRBJ2-1, with TRBD2 as a possible D gene (5 bases). CDR1 is MGHRA, CDR2 YSYEKL, per germline. This CDR3 has 15 residues. V shed 1 base and J shed 0 bases, with 7 bases lying between them. The CDR3 nucleotides read TGCGCCAGCAGCCAAGGAGGGAGCTCCTACAATGAGCAGTTCTTC. Translating gives CASSQGGSSYNEQFF.

The genes are TRBV5-4 and TRBJ1-1, with 12 bases aligning to TRBD1. CDR1 and CDR2 from the germline V gene are SGHNT and YYREEE (reference sequence). The CDR3 loop spans 14 amino acids. The junction had 4 bases not matched to a gene; V was cut back by 4 bases and J by 6 bases. The CDR3 DNA sequence: TGTGCCAGCAGCCCGGGACAGGGGGCCGCTGAAGCTTTCTTT. Translation gives CASSPGQGAAEAFF.